This T cell receptor (beta chain) was captured in a study of T cell responses to AZD1222 COVID-19 vaccine. TCRdb's table, derived via immunoSEQ multiplex PCR, lists solely in-frame clones and lacks some. The sample shows 200,000 to 300,000 clones, 90% to 95% of them seen only once. Notes on the study in general: In the spike-specific TCR repertoire, nearly half reportedly target unmutated variant regions. At baseline, just 5 or 6 AZD1222 recipients tested seropositive.

In the case of this clone: What it binds is unknown.

The CDR3 loop spans 15 amino acids. V lost 5 bases and J 8 bases, leaving 16 bases between the germline ends. Germline V lookup: CDR1 LGHNA, CDR2 YNFKEQ. Specimen: peripheral blood, collected on day 0 of AZD1222 vaccination. The origin of this receptor is an adult in good health. The chain has TRBV4-2 and TRBJ1-6; D may be TRBD1 (5 bases). The CDR3, as DNA: TGTGCCAGCAGCAACCAGGGTAGTGAGGATTCACCCCTCCACTTT. Translated, it gives CASSNQGSEDSPLHF.